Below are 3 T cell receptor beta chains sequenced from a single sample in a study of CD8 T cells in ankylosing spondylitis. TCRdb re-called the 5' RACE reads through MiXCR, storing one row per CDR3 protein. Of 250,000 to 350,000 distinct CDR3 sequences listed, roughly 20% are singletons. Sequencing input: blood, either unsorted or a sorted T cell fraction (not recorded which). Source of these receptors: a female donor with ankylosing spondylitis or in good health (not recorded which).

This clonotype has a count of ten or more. CDR3 bases: TGTGCCAGCAGCCTTCTGGGGAACCAGGACACCGGGGAGCTGTTTTTT. Its translation is CASSLLGNQDTGELFF. V gene TRBV27 combines with J gene TRBJ2-2; no clear D gene. Germline CDR1 and CDR2: MNHEY and SMNVEV (reference sequence). CDR3 size: 16 residues. V lost 6 bases, J lost 3 bases, and 17 bases lay in between.

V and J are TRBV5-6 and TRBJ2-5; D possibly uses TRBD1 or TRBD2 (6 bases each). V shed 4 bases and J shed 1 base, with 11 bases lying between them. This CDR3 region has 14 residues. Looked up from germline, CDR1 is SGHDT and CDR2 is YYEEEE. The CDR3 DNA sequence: TGTGCCAGCAGCGCGGGACACCCCCAAGAGACCCAGTACTTC. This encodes CASSAGHPQETQYF.

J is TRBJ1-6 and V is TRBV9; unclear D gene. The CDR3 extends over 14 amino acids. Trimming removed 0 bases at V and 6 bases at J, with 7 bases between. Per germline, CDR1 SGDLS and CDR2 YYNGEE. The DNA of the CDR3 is TGTGCCAGCAGCGTAGGGAAGACTAATTCACCCCTCCACTTT. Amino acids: CASSVGKTNSPLHF.